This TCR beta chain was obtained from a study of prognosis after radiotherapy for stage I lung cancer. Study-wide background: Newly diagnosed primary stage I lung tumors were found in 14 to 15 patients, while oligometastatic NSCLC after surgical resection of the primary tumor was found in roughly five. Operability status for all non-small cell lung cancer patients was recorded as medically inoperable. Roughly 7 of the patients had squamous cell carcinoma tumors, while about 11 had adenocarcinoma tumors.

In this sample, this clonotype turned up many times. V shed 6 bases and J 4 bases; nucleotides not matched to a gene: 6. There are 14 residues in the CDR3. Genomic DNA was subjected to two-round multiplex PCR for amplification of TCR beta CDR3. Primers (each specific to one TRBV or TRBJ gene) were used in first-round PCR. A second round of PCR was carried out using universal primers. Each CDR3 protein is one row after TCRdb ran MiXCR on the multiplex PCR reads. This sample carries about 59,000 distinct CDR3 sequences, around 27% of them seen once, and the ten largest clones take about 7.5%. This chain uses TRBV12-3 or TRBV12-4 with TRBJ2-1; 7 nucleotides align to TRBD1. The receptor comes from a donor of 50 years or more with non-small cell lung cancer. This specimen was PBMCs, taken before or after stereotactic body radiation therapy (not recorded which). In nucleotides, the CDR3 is TGTGCCAGCAGGCCCACGGGACAGTACAATGAGCAGTTCTTC. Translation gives CASRPTGQYNEQFF.